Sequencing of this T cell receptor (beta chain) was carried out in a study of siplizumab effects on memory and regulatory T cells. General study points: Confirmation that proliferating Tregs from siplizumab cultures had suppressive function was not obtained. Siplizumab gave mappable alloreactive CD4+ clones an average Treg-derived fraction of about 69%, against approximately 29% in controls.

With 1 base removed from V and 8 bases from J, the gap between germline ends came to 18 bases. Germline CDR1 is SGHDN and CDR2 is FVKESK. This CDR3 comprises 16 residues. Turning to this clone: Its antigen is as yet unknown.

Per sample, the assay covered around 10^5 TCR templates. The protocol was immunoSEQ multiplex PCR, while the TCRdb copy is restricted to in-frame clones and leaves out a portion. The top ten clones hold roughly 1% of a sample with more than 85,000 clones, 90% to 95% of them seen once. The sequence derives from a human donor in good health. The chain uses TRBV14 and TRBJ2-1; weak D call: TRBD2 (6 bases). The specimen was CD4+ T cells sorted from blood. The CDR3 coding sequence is TGTGCCAGCAGCCAAGCGCTTAGAACTAGCATCGATGAGCAGTTCTTC. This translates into CASSQALRTSIDEQFF.